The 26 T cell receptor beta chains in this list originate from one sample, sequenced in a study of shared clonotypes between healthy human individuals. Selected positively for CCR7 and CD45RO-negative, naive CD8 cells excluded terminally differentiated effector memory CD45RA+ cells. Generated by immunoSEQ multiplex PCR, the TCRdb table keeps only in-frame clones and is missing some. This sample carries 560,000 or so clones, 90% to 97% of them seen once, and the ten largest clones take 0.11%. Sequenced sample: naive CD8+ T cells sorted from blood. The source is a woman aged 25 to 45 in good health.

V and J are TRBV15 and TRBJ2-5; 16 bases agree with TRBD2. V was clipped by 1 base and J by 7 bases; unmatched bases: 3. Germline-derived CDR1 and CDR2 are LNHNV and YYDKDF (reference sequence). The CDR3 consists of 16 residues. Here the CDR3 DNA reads TGTGCCACCAGCAGAGTGGGACTAGCGGGAGGGGGGACCCAGTACTTC. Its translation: CATSRVGLAGGGTQYF.

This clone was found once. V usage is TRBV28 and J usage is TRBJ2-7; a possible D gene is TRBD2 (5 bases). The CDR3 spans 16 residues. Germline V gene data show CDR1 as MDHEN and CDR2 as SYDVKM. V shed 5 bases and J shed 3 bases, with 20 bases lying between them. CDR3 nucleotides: TGTGCCAGCAGTCCCCGCGTCGGGAACCGGGTCTACGAGCAGTACTTC. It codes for CASSPRVGNRVYEQYF.

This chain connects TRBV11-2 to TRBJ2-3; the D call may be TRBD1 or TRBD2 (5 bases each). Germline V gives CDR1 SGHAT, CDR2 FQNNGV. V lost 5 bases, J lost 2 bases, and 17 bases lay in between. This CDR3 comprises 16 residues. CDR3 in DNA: TGTGCCAGCAGCACCCACCGGGACGGCCTCACAGATACGCAGTATTTT. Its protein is CASSTHRDGLTDTQYF. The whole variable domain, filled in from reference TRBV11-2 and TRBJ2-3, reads EAGVAQSPRYKIIEKRQSVAFWCNPISGHATLYWYQQILGQGPKLLIQFQNNGVVDDSQLPKDRFSAERLKGVDSTLKIQPAKLEDSAVYLCASSTHRDGLTDTQYFGPGTRLTVL.

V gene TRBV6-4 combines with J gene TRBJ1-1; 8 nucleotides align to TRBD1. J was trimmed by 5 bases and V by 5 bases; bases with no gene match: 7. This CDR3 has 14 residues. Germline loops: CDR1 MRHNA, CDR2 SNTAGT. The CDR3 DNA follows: TGTGCCAGCAGTTCAGGGGGCGCGGGGACTGAAGCTTTCTTT. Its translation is CASSSGGAGTEAFF.

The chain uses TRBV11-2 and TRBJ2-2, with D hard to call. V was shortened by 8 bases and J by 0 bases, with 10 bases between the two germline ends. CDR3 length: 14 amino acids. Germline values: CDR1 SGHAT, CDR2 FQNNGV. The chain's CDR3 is CASVLGSNTGELFF. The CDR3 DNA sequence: TGTGCCAGCGTCCTAGGGTCGAACACCGGGGAGCTGTTTTTT.

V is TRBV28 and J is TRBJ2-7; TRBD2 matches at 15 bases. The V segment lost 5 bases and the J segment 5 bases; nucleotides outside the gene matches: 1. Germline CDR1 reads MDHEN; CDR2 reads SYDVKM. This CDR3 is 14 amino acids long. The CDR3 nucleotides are TGTGCCAGCAGTGGGACTAGCGGGAGGAACGAGCAGTACTTC. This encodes CASSGTSGRNEQYF.

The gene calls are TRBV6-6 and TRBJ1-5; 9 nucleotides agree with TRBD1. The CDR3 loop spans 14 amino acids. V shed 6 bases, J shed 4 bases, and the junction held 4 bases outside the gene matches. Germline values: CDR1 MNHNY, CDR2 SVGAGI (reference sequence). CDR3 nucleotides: TGTGCCAGCAGAGAAGGACAGGGGAATCAGCCCCAGCATTTT. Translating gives CASREGQGNQPQHF.

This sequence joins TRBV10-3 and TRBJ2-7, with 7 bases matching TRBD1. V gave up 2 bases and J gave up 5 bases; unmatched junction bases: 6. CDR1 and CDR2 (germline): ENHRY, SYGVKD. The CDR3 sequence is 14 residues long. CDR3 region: CAISETGQIHEQYF. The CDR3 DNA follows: TGTGCCATCAGTGAGACGGGACAGATCCACGAGCAGTACTTC.

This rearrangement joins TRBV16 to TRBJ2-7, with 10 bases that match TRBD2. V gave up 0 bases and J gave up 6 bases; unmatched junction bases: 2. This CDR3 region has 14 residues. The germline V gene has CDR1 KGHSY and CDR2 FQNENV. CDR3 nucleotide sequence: TGTGCCAGCAGCCAATCGGCTAGCGGGAGCGAGCAGTACTTC. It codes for CASSQSASGSEQYF.

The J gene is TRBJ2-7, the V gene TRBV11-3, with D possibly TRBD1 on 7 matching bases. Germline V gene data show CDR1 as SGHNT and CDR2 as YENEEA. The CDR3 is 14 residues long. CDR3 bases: TGTCTTCTCAGGGGGGTCGGGTTTACCTACGAGCAGTACTTC. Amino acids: CLLRGVGFTYEQYF.

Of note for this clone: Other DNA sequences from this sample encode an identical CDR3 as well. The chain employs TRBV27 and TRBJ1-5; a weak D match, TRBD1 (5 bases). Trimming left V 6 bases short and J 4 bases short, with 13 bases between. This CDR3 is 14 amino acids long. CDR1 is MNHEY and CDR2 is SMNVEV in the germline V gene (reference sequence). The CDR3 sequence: CASSGTGTNQPQHF. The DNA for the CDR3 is TGTGCCAGCAGCGGCACGGGGACTAATCAGCCCCAGCATTTT.

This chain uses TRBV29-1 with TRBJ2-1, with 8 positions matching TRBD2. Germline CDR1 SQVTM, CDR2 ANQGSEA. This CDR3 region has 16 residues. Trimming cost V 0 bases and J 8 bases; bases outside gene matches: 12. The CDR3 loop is CSVEDFSGDAGDEQFF. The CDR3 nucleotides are TGCAGCGTTGAAGATTTTAGCGGGGATGCAGGGGATGAGCAGTTCTTC.

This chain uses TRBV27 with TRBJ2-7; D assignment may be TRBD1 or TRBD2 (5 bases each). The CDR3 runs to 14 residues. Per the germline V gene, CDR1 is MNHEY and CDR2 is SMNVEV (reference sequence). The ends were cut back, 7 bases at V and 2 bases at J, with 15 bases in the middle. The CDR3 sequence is CASNSGTRPYEQYF. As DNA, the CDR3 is TGTGCCAGCAACTCCGGGACCCGCCCCTACGAGCAGTACTTC.

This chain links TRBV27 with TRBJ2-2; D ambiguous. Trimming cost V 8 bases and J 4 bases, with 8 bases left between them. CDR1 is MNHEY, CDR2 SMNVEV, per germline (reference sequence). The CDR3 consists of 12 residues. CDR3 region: CASRWATGELFF. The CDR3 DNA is TGTGCCAGCCGATGGGCCACCGGGGAGCTGTTTTTT.

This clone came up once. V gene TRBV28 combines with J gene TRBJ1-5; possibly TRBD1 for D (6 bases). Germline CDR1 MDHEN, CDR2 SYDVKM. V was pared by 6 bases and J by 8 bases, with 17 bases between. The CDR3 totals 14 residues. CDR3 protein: CASSPVGGFEPQHF. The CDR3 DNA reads TGTGCCAGCAGCCCCGTTGGGGGCTTCGAGCCCCAGCATTTT. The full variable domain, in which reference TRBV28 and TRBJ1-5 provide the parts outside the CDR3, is DVKVTQSSRYLVKRTGEKVFLECVQDMDHENMFWYRQDPGLGLRLIYFSYDVKMKEKGDIPEGYSVSREKKERFSLILESASTNQTSMYLCASSPVGGFEPQHFGDGTRLSIL.

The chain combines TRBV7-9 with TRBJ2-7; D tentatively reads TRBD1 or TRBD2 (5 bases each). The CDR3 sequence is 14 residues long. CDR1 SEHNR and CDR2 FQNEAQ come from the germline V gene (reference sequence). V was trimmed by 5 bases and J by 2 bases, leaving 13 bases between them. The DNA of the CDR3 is TGTGCCAGCAGCCACCCCCGGGACCCCTACGAGCAGTACTTC. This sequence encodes CASSHPRDPYEQYF.

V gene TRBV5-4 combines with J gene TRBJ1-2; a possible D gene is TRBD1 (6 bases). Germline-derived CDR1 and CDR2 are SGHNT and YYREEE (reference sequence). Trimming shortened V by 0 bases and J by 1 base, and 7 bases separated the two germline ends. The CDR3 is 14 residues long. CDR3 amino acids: CASSLGGLNYGYTF. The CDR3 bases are TGTGCCAGCAGCTTGGGGGGGCTTAACTATGGCTACACCTTC.

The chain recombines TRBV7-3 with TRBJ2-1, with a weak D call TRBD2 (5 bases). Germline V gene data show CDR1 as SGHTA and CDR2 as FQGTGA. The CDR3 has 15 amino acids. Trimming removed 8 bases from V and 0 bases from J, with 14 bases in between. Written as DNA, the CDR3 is TGTGCCAGCGGACCTCTGGGGAGCTCCTACAATGAGCAGTTCTTC. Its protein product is CASGPLGSSYNEQFF.

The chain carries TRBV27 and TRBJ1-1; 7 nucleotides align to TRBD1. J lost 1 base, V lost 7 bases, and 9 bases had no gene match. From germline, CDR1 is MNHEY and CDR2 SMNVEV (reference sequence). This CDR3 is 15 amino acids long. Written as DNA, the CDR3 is TGTGCCAGCATTCCGACGGGACAGAGGAACACTGAAGCTTTCTTT. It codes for CASIPTGQRNTEAFF.

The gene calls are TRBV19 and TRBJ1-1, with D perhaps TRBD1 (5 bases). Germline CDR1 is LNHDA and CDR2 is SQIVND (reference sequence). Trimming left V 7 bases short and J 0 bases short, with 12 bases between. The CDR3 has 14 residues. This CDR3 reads CASNPPGMNTEAFF. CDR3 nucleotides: TGTGCCAGTAACCCCCCAGGGATGAACACTGAAGCTTTCTTT.

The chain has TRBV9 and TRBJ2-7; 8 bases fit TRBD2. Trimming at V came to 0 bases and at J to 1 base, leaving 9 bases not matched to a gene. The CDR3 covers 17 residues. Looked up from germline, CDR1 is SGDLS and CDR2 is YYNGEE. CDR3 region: CASSVGFSGSSSYEQYF. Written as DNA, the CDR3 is TGTGCCAGCAGCGTAGGATTCAGCGGGAGCTCTTCCTACGAGCAGTACTTC. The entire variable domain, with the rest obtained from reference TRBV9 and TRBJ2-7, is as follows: DSGVTQTPKHLITATGQRVTLRCSPRSGDLSVYWYQQSLDQGLQFLIQYYNGEERAKGNILERFSAQQFPDLHSELNLSSLELGDSALYFCASSVGFSGSSSYEQYFGPGTRLTVT.

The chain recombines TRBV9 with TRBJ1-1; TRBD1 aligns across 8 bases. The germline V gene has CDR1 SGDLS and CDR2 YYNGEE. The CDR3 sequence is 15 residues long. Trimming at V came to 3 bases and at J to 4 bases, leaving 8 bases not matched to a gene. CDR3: CASSATVTGGTEAFF. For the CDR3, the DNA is TGTGCCAGCAGCGCCACGGTAACAGGGGGCACTGAAGCTTTCTTT.

The CDR3 DNA sequence: TGTGCCAGCAGCTCACAGGTATCCTACGAGCAGTACTTC. Translated, it gives CASSSQVSYEQYF. The chain joins TRBV11-2 to TRBJ2-7; D might be TRBD1 (5 bases). The CDR3 runs to 13 residues. The ends were cut back, 4 bases at V and 1 base at J, with 8 bases in the middle. The germline V gene encodes CDR1 SGHAT and CDR2 FQNNGV.

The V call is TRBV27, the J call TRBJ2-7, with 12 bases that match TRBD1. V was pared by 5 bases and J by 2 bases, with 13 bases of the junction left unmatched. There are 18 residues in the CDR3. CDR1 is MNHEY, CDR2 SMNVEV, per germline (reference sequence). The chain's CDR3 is CASSPLGTGGVLPYEQYF. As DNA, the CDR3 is TGTGCCAGCAGTCCGTTGGGGACAGGGGGCGTTCTACCCTACGAGCAGTACTTC.

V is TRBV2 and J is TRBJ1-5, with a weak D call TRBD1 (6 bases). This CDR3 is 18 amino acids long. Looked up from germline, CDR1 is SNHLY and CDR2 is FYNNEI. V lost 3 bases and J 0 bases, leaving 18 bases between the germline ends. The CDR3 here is CASSDYRETLGSNQPQHF. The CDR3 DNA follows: TGTGCCAGCAGTGACTACAGGGAGACCCTTGGTAGCAATCAGCCCCAGCATTTT.

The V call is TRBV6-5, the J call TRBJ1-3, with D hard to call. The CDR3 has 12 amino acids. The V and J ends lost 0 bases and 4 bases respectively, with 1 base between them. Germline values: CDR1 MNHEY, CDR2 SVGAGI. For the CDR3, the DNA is TGTGCCAGCAGTTACTCCGGAAACACCATATATTTT. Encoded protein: CASSYSGNTIYF.